Listed below are T cell receptor beta chains from one sample, sequenced in a study of cytomegalovirus exposure and HLA in healthy donors. Only in-frame clones appear in the TCRdb table, and some are missing; sequencing was by immunoSEQ multiplex PCR. This sample's table has fewer than 85,000 clones. The specimen sequenced was PBMCs. The receptors were sampled from a man aged 30 to 45 in good health and CMV-seronegative. CDR3s include the opening cysteine and the closing phenylalanine or tryptophan. A D gene is named only where the DNA matches it firmly.

j_call d_call v_call cdr3_aa cdr3_nt
TRBJ2-7 . TRBV19 CASSMGGGLIEQYF TGTGCCAGTAGTATGGGAGGTGGTCTAATCGAGCAGTACTTC
TRBJ1-1 TRBD1 TRBV7-9 CASSLGWSRTGATEAFF TGTGCCAGCAGCTTAGGCTGGTCGAGGACAGGGGCCACTGAAGCTTTCTTT
TRBJ1-5 . TRBV19 CASSTPVEAVYSNQPQHF TGTGCCAGTAGTACCCCAGTAGAGGCAGTCTATAGCAATCAGCCCCAGCATTTT
TRBJ2-3 . TRBV10-3 CAIRGGATSTDTQYF TGTGCCATCAGGGGGGGGGCCACGAGCACAGATACGCAGTATTTT
TRBJ2-7 TRBD1 TRBV19 CASPPGQGGPCSYEQYF TGTGCCAGTCCCCCGGGACAGGGGGGGCCCTGCTCCTACGAGCAGTACTTC
TRBJ2-1 TRBD2 TRBV7-9 CASRAGVNDEQFF TGTGCCAGCAGGGCGGGAGTGAATGATGAGCAGTTCTTC
TRBJ1-2 TRBD1 TRBV11-2 CASSHGTAGSNYGYTF TGTGCCAGCAGCCACGGGACAGCGGGCTCTAACTATGGCTACACCTTC
TRBJ2-1 TRBD1 TRBV5-4 CASIRDRGYNEQFF TGTGCCAGCATAAGGGACAGGGGCTACAATGAGCAGTTCTTC
TRBJ1-6 . TRBV5-4 CASSLEPTDSPLHF TGTGCCAGCAGCTTGGAACCTACGGATTCACCCCTCCACTTT
TRBJ2-5 . TRBV30 CAWSVRGSLGETQYF TGTGCCTGGAGTGTAAGAGGGTCCCTGGGGGAGACCCAGTACTTC
TRBJ2-3 TRBD1 TRBV5-1 CASSPQGATHTQYF TGCGCCAGCAGCCCGCAGGGGGCGACTCATACGCAGTATTTT
TRBJ2-2 . TRBV11-1 CASSSPRHGELFF TGTGCCAGCAGCTCCCCCAGGCACGGGGAGCTGTTTTTT
TRBJ2-3 . TRBV4-2 CASSRRLDPDTQYF TGTGCCAGCAGCCGTAGACTAGATCCAGATACGCAGTATTTT
TRBJ1-4 . TRBV7-3 CASSLRRATNEKLFF TGTGCCAGCAGCTTAAGAAGAGCAACTAATGAAAAACTGTTTTTT
TRBJ1-2 TRBD1 TRBV7-9 CASSLAMGDRAGGYTF TGTGCCAGCAGCTTAGCGATGGGGGACAGGGCTGGGGGCTACACCTTC
TRBJ2-2 TRBD1 TRBV19 CASSPGQGASYGELFF TGTGCCAGTAGTCCCGGACAGGGTGCTTCTTACGGGGAGCTGTTTTTT
TRBJ1-1 . TRBV6-4 CASSVGDSSTEAFF TGTGCCAGCAGTGTCGGGGATTCGAGCACTGAAGCTTTCTTT
TRBJ1-2 . TRBV5-4 CASSLAPLGAGYGYTF TGTGCCAGCAGCTTGGCGCCTCTCGGGGCGGGGTATGGCTACACCTTC
TRBJ2-7 TRBD2 TRBV6-5 CASRGLAGGSYEQYF TGTGCCAGCAGAGGACTAGCGGGGGGATCCTACGAGCAGTACTTC
TRBJ2-1 . TRBV14 CASSQAQGMYEQFF TGTGCCAGCAGCCAAGCGCAGGGAATGTATGAGCAGTTCTTC
TRBJ1-1 . TRBV5-8 CASSLRLISSNTEAFF TGTGCCAGCAGCCTGAGACTGATATCTTCGAACACTGAAGCTTTCTTT
TRBJ1-3 TRBD1 TRBV19 CASSHRGSGNTIYF TGTGCCAGTAGTCACAGGGGATCTGGAAACACCATATATTTT
TRBJ2-3 TRBD2 TRBV7-3 CASSIGTSGTDTQYF TGTGCCAGCAGCATCGGGACTAGCGGTACAGATACGCAGTATTTT
TRBJ1-1 . TRBV6-6 CALGVQLLGEAFF TGTGCCCTGGGTGTTCAGCTCCTAGGAGAAGCTTTCTTT
TRBJ2-3 . TRBV5-1 CASTRTAGTDTQYF TGCGCCAGCACCCGGACTGCTGGCACAGATACGCAGTATTTT
TRBJ2-7 . TRBV11-1 CASSLGEVYEQYF TGTGCCAGCAGCTTAGGGGAGGTCTACGAGCAGTACTTC
TRBJ1-2 . TRBV4-3 CASSQVGLQGRDGYTF TGCGCCAGCAGCCAAGTAGGCCTGCAGGGAAGGGATGGCTACACCTTC